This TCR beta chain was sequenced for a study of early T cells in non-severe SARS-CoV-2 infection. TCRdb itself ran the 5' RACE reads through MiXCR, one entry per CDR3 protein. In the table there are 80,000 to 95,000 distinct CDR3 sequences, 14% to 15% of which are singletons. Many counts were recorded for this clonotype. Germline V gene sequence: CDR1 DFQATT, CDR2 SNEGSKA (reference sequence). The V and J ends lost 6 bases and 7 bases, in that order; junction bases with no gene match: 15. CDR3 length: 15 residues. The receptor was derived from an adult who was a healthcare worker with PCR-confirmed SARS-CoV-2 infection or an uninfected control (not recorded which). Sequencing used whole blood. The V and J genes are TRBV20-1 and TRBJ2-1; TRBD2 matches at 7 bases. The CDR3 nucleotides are TGCAGTGCCCCTCGAGGCGGGGGTTCCCGGAATGAGCAGTTCTTC. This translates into CSAPRGGGSRNEQFF.